The next 32 T cell receptor beta chains were all read from a single sample in a study of spatial heterogeneity in lung cancer. TCRdb fed the 5' RACE reads into MiXCR, producing one record per CDR3 protein. Of 50,000 to 65,000 distinct CDR3 sequences in the sample, more than 7% were seen once. Stated time point: sample taken at primary tumor resection. Unsorted whole RNA of tumor, nontumor lung or frozen PBMC was sequenced. The specimen comprised PBMCs, sampled at surgery. The receptors derive from a female donor with early-stage non-small cell lung cancer.

The chain employs TRBV20-1 and TRBJ2-3; 12 nucleotides align to TRBD2. CDR3 length: 15 residues. The germline V gene has CDR1 DFQATT and CDR2 SNEGSKA (reference sequence). As DNA, the CDR3 is TGCAGACCCCGGGCTAGCGGGGGGGTGGGAGATACGCAGTATTTT. Protein sequence: CRPRASGGVGDTQYF.

V gene TRBV6-1 combines with J gene TRBJ2-3; D may be TRBD2 (6 bases). Germline V CDR1 and CDR2: MNHNS, SASEGT. V was trimmed by 11 bases and J by 3 bases, leaving 18 bases between them. This CDR3 is built from 14 residues. The CDR3 spells CAAKQRSGTDTQYF. CDR3 DNA sequence: TGTGCCGCAAAACAGAGGAGCGGGACAGATACGCAGTATTTT.

This clonotype was picked up many times. The chain couples TRBV5-1 to TRBJ1-5, with a tentative D call TRBD1 (5 bases). Germline V gene data show CDR1 as SGHRS and CDR2 as YFSETQ. The CDR3 contains 15 residues. Trimming took off 4 bases at V and 3 bases at J, with 14 bases between the two ends. Written as DNA, the CDR3 is TGCGCCAGCAGCCCCGGTACAGGTTACAATCAGCCCCAGCATTTT. Amino acid sequence: CASSPGTGYNQPQHF.

This clonotype was seen a few times. This sequence joins TRBV7-2 and TRBJ1-1, with TRBD1 as a possible D gene (5 bases). CDR1 and CDR2 (germline): SGHTA, FQGNSA. V lost 11 bases and J 0 bases, leaving 13 bases between the germline ends. The CDR3 extends over 13 amino acids. The CDR3: CASQQGLNTEAFF. DNA of the CDR3: TGTGCCTCCCAGCAGGGACTGAACACTGAAGCTTTCTTT.

In the case of this clonotype: Mismatch with germline at one junction end may stem from a read error. V usage is TRBV5-1 and J usage is TRBJ2-1; D gene uncertain. The CDR3 is 15 residues long. CDR1 and CDR2 from the germline V gene are SGHRS and YFSETQ. The CDR3 coding sequence is TGCGCCACCAGCTGGGCGGACGCCTCCTACAATGAGCAGTTCTTC. Its translation: CATSWADASYNEQFF.

Ten or more counts support this clonotype. This chain uses TRBV6-5 with TRBJ1-5; unclear D gene. Germline V CDR1 and CDR2: MNHEY, SVGAGI. V was cut by 0 bases and J by 10 bases, with 13 bases left in between. The CDR3 runs to 14 residues. For the CDR3, the DNA is TGTGCCAGCAGTTACTCGAGGAGCAGCCAACCCCAGCATTTT. Its protein product is CASSYSRSSQPQHF.

This clonotype was detected many times. Since the CDR3 does not end with the conserved phenylalanine or tryptophan, this likely comes from a read error. No DNA is shown, since the ends of the CDR3 on it are uncertain; the CDR3 is the one TCRdb lists. V gene TRBV24-1 combines with J gene TRBJ2-1; whether TRBD1, the table's D call, matches the DNA was not checked. CDR1 is KGHDR, CDR2 SFDVKD, per germline. The CDR3 length is 9 residues, termini included. Here the CDR3 reads CATSAGQSG.

The chain links TRBV7-2 to TRBJ1-5; D is uncertain. Trimming cost V 2 bases and J 2 bases, with 13 bases left between them. The germline CDR1 and CDR2 sequences are SGHTA and FQGNSA. The CDR3 covers 16 residues. As DNA, the CDR3 is TGTGCCAGCAGCTTAATTGGTCCCAGTGGCAATCAGCCCCAGCATTTT. It encodes CASSLIGPSGNQPQHF.

This clonotype was recorded at least ten times. V and J are TRBV11-2 and TRBJ2-1; 7 bases are a match to TRBD1. Germline assignment: CDR1 SGHAT and CDR2 FQNNGV. This CDR3 has 13 amino acids. V lost 5 bases, J lost 7 bases, and 5 bases stayed unmatched. The chain's CDR3 is CASSPGQTNEQFF. In DNA form, the CDR3 reads TGTGCCAGCAGCCCGGGACAGACGAATGAGCAGTTCTTC.

This clonotype was counted at least ten times. The CDR3: CASSLFVCEQYF. CDR3 bases: TGTGCCAGCAGCTTATTTGTCTGCGAGCAGTACTTC. V usage is TRBV11-3 and J usage is TRBJ2-7; no reliable D call. Germline lookup yields CDR1 SGHNT and CDR2 YENEEA. The CDR3 contains 12 residues. With 2 bases removed from V and 6 bases from J, the gap between germline ends came to 8 bases. The full variable domain, in which reference TRBV11-3 and TRBJ2-7 provide the parts outside the CDR3, is EAGVVQSPRYKIIEKKQPVAFWCNPISGHNTLYWYLQNLGQGPELLIRYENEEAVDDSQLPKDRFSAERLKGVDSTLKIQPAELGDSAVYLCASSLFVCEQYFGPGTRLTVT.

This clonotype turned up a few times. The J gene is TRBJ1-6, the V gene TRBV18, with D unclear. The V and J ends lost 0 bases and 0 bases respectively, with 9 bases between them. The CDR3 runs 17 residues. The germline gives CDR1 KGHSH, CDR2 LQKENI. CDR3 sequence reads: CASSPPLPGSYNSPLHF. The CDR3 DNA follows: TGTGCCAGCTCACCACCCCTTCCGGGCTCCTATAATTCACCCCTCCACTTT.

This clonotype has only a few counts. The rearrangement links TRBV20-1 to TRBJ2-1, with 11 bases that match TRBD2. The CDR3 has 15 residues. Trimming removed 2 bases from V and 7 bases from J; junction bases left unmatched: 7. CDR1 DFQATT and CDR2 SNEGSKA come from the germline V gene (reference sequence). CDR3 amino acids: CSARPPSGGMNEQFF. The CDR3 DNA reads TGCAGTGCTAGACCCCCTAGCGGGGGGATGAATGAGCAGTTCTTC.

This clonotype was seen more than once but under ten times. The rearrangement links TRBV12-3 or TRBV12-4 to TRBJ1-4; D possibly corresponds to TRBD1 (5 bases). This CDR3 comprises 14 residues. Trimming took off 1 base at V and 10 bases at J, with 13 bases between the two ends. CDR3 amino acids: CASSLGDPPRKLFF. CDR3 nucleotides: TGTGCCAGCAGTTTAGGGGACCCGCCACGAAAACTGTTTTTT.

This clonotype was counted ten times or more. The genes are TRBV2 and TRBJ1-4; D is unresolved. The CDR3 sequence is 16 residues long. Germline V gene sequence: CDR1 SNHLY, CDR2 FYNNEI. V shed 6 bases and J shed 10 bases, with 24 bases lying between them. CDR3 sequence: CASSASPGPRAGKLFF. CDR3 nucleotides: TGTGCCAGCAGCGCAAGCCCAGGCCCTAGGGCAGGAAAACTGTTTTTT.

This clonotype was seen at least ten times. The J gene is TRBJ2-3, the V gene TRBV10-3, with 11 bases fitting TRBD2. After removal of 3 bases from V and 4 bases from J, the junction contained 3 bases not matched to a gene. The germline V gene encodes CDR1 ENHRY and CDR2 SYGVKD. The CDR3 covers 15 residues. This chain's CDR3 is CAISDPGLAADTQYF. CDR3 nucleotide sequence: TGTGCCATCAGTGATCCGGGACTAGCGGCAGATACGCAGTATTTT.

J is TRBJ1-2 and V is TRBV12-3 or TRBV12-4, with TRBD1 as a possible D gene (5 bases). CDR3 length: 12 amino acids. Between the trimmed V and J ends, which lost 4 bases and 7 bases, there was a span of 10 bases. DNA of the CDR3: TGTGCCAGCAGTTCTAGGGGATCTGGCTACACCTTC. This translates into CASSSRGSGYTF.

This clonotype was detected only a few times. At one end the junction does not follow the germline gene, possibly because of a read error. This chain joins TRBV7-7 and TRBJ2-2; 7 nucleotides line up with TRBD2. The germline CDR1 and CDR2 sequences are SSHAT and FNYEAQ (reference sequence). The CDR3 sequence is 16 residues long. Here the CDR3 reads CASSLSPSGRTGELFF. CDR3 sequence (DNA): TGTGCTAGCAGCTTAAGCCCTAGCGGTAGAACCGGGGAGCTGTTTTTT.

The gene calls are TRBV20-1 and TRBJ1-6; D not resolved. With 5 bases removed from V and 6 bases from J, the gap between germline ends came to 17 bases. This CDR3 is built from 15 residues. Germline lookup yields CDR1 DFQATT and CDR2 SNEGSKA (reference sequence). CDR3 in amino acids: CSAPPATPSNSPLHF. Written as DNA, the CDR3 is TGCAGTGCTCCCCCGGCAACCCCAAGTAATTCACCCCTCCACTTT.

This clonotype was detected many times. The chain recombines TRBV3-1 with TRBJ1-1; no firm D call. The CDR3 loop spans 13 amino acids. Germline CDR1 and CDR2: LGHDT and YNNKEL (reference sequence). V was trimmed by 1 base and J by 1 base, leaving 4 bases between them. The CDR3 DNA is TGTGCCAGCAGCCAAGGACGGAACACTGAAGCTTTCTTT. Protein product: CASSQGRNTEAFF.

Only a few counts were recorded for this clonotype. The V gene is TRBV21-1, the J gene TRBJ1-5. TRBV21-1 is shown as a pseudogene. The CDR3 contains 15 residues. In nucleotides, the CDR3 is TGTGCCAGCAGCAAAAGGAATGGGAGGAATCAGCCCCAGCATTTT. It encodes CASSKRNGRNQPQHF.

This clonotype was seen at least ten times. The chain uses TRBV5-1 and TRBJ2-2; D is possibly TRBD1 (5 bases). CDR3 size: 13 residues. The V gene's germline CDR1 is SGHRS and CDR2 YFSETQ. Trimming stripped 4 bases from V and 5 bases from J, with 9 bases between. The CDR3 bases are TGCGCCAGCAGCCTACACAGGACCGGGGAGCTGTTTTTT. Translating gives CASSLHRTGELFF.

This clonotype was counted a few times. J is TRBJ2-5 and V is TRBV12-3 or TRBV12-4; tentatively, D is TRBD2 (5 bases). With 3 bases removed from V and 7 bases from J, the gap between germline ends came to 12 bases. The CDR3 runs to 13 residues. The CDR3 loop reads CASSLTAEGTQYF. The CDR3, as DNA: TGTGCCAGCAGTTTGACTGCAGAGGGGACCCAGTACTTC.

Points on this clonotype: A much larger clonotype is one base distant, so this may be a read error. The chain links TRBV12-3 or TRBV12-4 to TRBJ2-3; D unclear. The CDR3 has 13 residues. As DNA, the CDR3 is TGTGTCAGCAGTTTATTTGAGACAGATACGCAGTATTTT. Protein sequence: CVSSLFETDTQYF.

Only a few counts were recorded for this clonotype. V and J are TRBV6-6 and TRBJ1-1, with TRBD1 matching over 7 bases. Looked up from germline, CDR1 is MNHNY and CDR2 is SVGAGI (reference sequence). J lost 3 bases, V lost 4 bases, and 8 bases had no gene match. The CDR3 length is 15 residues. The CDR3 DNA sequence: TGTGCCAGCAGTTCTTTAGGGGGCTCGGACACTGAAGCTTTCTTT. Residues: CASSSLGGSDTEAFF.

This chain uses TRBV5-6 with TRBJ2-3, with 7 bases aligning to TRBD2. The V gene's germline CDR1 is SGHDT and CDR2 YYEEEE. J lost 4 bases, V lost 0 bases, and 8 bases had no gene match. The CDR3 extends over 16 amino acids. CDR3 DNA sequence: TGTGCCAGCAGCTTGGTGGGGGGGAGTTCACCAGATACGCAGTATTTT. This gives the protein CASSLVGGSSPDTQYF.

This clonotype has only a few counts. The chain joins TRBV4-1 to TRBJ2-5, with D possibly matching TRBD2 (7 bases). Germline V gives CDR1 MGHRA, CDR2 YSYEKL. V was cut by 1 base and J by 1 base, with 34 bases left in between. CDR3 length equals 23 residues. The CDR3 DNA follows: TGCGCCAGCAGCCAAGTGGGGAGGGGGTCGCCCAGAAAAGATCCCCACACCCAAGAGACCCAGTACTTC. As protein: CASSQVGRGSPRKDPHTQETQYF.

The chain uses TRBV12-3 or TRBV12-4 and TRBJ2-3; D may correspond to TRBD1 or TRBD2 (6 bases each). The CDR3 is 15 residues long. V was shortened by 7 bases and J by 1 base, with 15 bases between the two germline ends. CDR3 in amino acids: CASTMGGLRTDTQYF. CDR3 DNA: TGTGCCAGCACCATGGGGGGCCTTCGCACAGATACGCAGTATTTT.

This clonotype occurred many times. The chain combines TRBV6-6 with TRBJ1-2; D is uncertain. The CDR3 consists of 14 residues. V shed 5 bases and J shed 7 bases, with 17 bases lying between them. Germline-derived CDR1 and CDR2 are MNHNY and SVGAGI (reference sequence). CDR3 region: CASSVERTAVGYTF. The CDR3 DNA is TGTGCCAGCAGTGTAGAGAGGACGGCGGTTGGCTACACCTTC.

This clonotype was seen more than once but under ten times. The V gene is TRBV9, the J gene TRBJ2-3; no reliable D call. Germline lookup yields CDR1 SGDLS and CDR2 YYNGEE. This CDR3 comprises 17 residues. V lost 0 bases and J lost 1, with 15 bases in between. The DNA of the CDR3 is TGTGCCAGCAGCGTAGGATGGGGAACTGGCCGCACAGATACGCAGTATTTT. Its translation is CASSVGWGTGRTDTQYF. Supplemented by reference TRBV9 and TRBJ2-3, the full variable domain reads DSGVTQTPKHLITATGQRVTLRCSPRSGDLSVYWYQQSLDQGLQFLIQYYNGEERAKGNILERFSAQQFPDLHSELNLSSLELGDSALYFCASSVGWGTGRTDTQYFGPGTRLTVL.

The J gene is TRBJ1-2, the V gene TRBV7-2; no reliable D call. The V and J ends lost 3 bases and 5 bases respectively, with 7 bases between them. This CDR3 is 12 amino acids long. Germline assignment: CDR1 SGHTA and CDR2 FQGNSA. The CDR3 sequence: CASSLREYGYTF. The CDR3 nucleotides are TGTGCCAGCAGCTTGAGGGAATATGGCTACACCTTC.

This clonotype has more than one count but fewer than ten. The J gene is TRBJ2-1, the V gene TRBV7-2, with TRBD2 matching over 9 bases. The CDR3 is 16 residues long. In germline, CDR1 is SGHTA, CDR2 FQGNSA. J was trimmed by 4 bases and V by 0 bases; bases with no gene match: 4. CDR3 DNA: TGTGCCAGCAGCTTAGCGCGGCTAGCGGGATACAATGAGCAGTTCTTC. Amino acid sequence: CASSLARLAGYNEQFF.

A few counts support this clonotype. The V call is TRBV7-2, the J call TRBJ1-2; D ambiguous. This CDR3 has 14 amino acids. With 5 bases removed from V and 1 base from J, the gap between germline ends came to 11 bases. From germline, CDR1 is SGHTA and CDR2 FQGNSA. The CDR3 sequence is CASSPSDGNYGYTF. Written as DNA, the CDR3 is TGTGCCAGCAGCCCCTCCGACGGTAACTATGGCTACACCTTC.